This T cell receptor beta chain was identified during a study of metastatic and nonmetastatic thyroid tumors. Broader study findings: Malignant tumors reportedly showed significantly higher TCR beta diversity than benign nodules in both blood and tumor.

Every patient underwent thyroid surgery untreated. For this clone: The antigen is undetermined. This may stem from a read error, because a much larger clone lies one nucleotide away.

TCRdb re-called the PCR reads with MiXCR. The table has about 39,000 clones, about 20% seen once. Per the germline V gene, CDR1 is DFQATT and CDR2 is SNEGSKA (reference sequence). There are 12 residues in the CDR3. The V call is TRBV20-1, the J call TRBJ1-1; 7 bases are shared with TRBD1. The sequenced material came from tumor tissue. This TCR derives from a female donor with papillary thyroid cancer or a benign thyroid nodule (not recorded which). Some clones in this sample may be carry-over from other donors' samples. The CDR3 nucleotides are TGCAGTGCTAGACGCGACAGGGAAGGTGGTTCCTTT. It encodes CSARRDREGGSF.